These 19 T cell receptor beta chains were all obtained from the same sample, sequenced in a study of metastatic and nonmetastatic thyroid tumors. Thyroid surgery was preceded by no treatment in any patient. From the PCR reads, TCRdb re-called clones with MiXCR. Among about 20,000 clones listed, about a quarter were seen once. The sequenced sample was tumor tissue. These receptors all stem from a female donor with papillary thyroid cancer or a benign thyroid nodule (not recorded which). Some clones in this sample may be carry-over from other donors' samples.

The chain is built from TRBV30 and TRBJ1-4; 9 bases align to TRBD1. The V gene's germline CDR1 is GTSNPN and CDR2 SVGIG (reference sequence). The V and J ends lost 3 bases and 7 bases, in that order; junction bases with no gene match: 0. This CDR3 is 12 amino acids long. CDR3 protein: CAWRQGAEKLFF. In nucleotides, the CDR3 is TGTGCCTGGAGACAGGGGGCTGAAAAACTGTTTTTT.

In the case of this clone: A much larger clonotype is one base distant, so this may be a read error. The same CDR3 also results from other DNA sequences found in this sample. The V gene is TRBV9, the J gene TRBJ2-4; tentatively, D is TRBD1 (7 bases). The V gene lost 5 bases and the J gene lost 0 bases, with 21 bases spanning the gap. Germline V lookup: CDR1 SGDLS, CDR2 YYNGEE. CDR3 length: 18 residues. The DNA of the CDR3 is TGTGCCAGCAGTCCCAACCCCGGGGGACAGTTAGCCAAAAACATTCAGTACTTC. Translated, it gives CASSPNPGGQLAKNIQYF.

This clone was observed at least ten times. The rearrangement uses TRBV20-1 and TRBJ2-1; no clear D. Germline V gene sequence: CDR1 DFQATT, CDR2 SNEGSKA (reference sequence). The CDR3 runs 15 residues. The germline V and J ends were trimmed by 0 bases and 2 bases, with 11 bases remaining between them. The CDR3 DNA reads TGCAGTGCTAGAGATGTCCGGTCCCCCTACAATGAGCAGTTCTTC. This codes for CSARDVRSPYNEQFF.

This clone is labeled medium-sized. The CDR3 region is CASKVYGPGVSSYNEQFF. Written as DNA, the CDR3 is TGCGCCAGCAAAGTTTACGGCCCTGGAGTGAGCTCCTACAATGAGCAGTTCTTC. The chain joins TRBV10-2 to TRBJ2-1; D is undetermined. The CDR3 sequence is 18 residues long. The ends were cut back, 7 bases at V and 0 bases at J, with 22 bases in the middle. The germline gives CDR1 WSHSY, CDR2 SAAADI.

As concerns this clone: The junction departs from the called germline gene at one end, perhaps through a read error. The rearrangement uses TRBV28 and TRBJ1-6, with TRBD1 as a possible D gene (6 bases). CDR1 is MDHEN and CDR2 is SYDVKM in the germline V gene. This CDR3 has 15 residues. The CDR3 DNA reads TGTGCCAGCAGTACCCGGGGGCTATATAATTCACACCTCCACTTT. As protein: CASSTRGLYNSHLHF. Combining the CDR3 with reference TRBV28 and TRBJ1-6 gives the whole variable domain DVKVTQSSRYLVKRTGEKVFLECVQDMDHENMFWYRQDPGLGLRLIYFSYDVKMKEKGDIPEGYSVSREKKERFSLILESASTNQTSMYLCASSTRGLYNSHLHFGNGTRLTVT.

Worth noting for this clone: The germline gene is not matched at one end of the junction; a read error may be the cause. The chain links TRBV20-1 to TRBJ2-3, with a possible D match to TRBD2 (6 bases). The CDR3 length is 14 residues. In germline, CDR1 is DFQATT, CDR2 SNEGSKA (reference sequence). Here the CDR3 reads CSVPGLGRTYTQYF. The CDR3 DNA reads as TGCAGTGTTCCGGGACTGGGGCGCACATATACGCAGTATTTT.

The chain has TRBV6-4 and TRBJ2-1, with 11 nucleotides matching TRBD2. The germline V gene encodes CDR1 MRHNA and CDR2 SNTAGT. CDR3 length equals 16 residues. V was pared by 0 bases and J by 6 bases, with 4 bases of the junction left unmatched. The CDR3 sequence: CASSDSGTSGFNEQFF. For the CDR3, the DNA is TGTGCCAGCAGTGACTCCGGGACTAGCGGATTCAATGAGCAGTTCTTC.

In its sample, this clone was seen many times. V and J are TRBV5-1 and TRBJ2-2; D might be TRBD2 (6 bases). V was shortened by 2 bases and J by 6 bases, with 14 bases between the two germline ends. Germline CDR1 is SGHRS and CDR2 is YFSETQ. The CDR3 is 15 amino acids. The CDR3 is CASSFSGRLPGELFF. CDR3 DNA sequence: TGCGCCAGCAGCTTTAGCGGACGGTTGCCCGGGGAGCTGTTTTTT. Using reference TRBV5-1 and TRBJ2-2 for the parts outside the CDR3, the full variable domain is KAGVTQTPRYLIKTRGQQVTLSCSPISGHRSVSWYQQTPGQGLQFLFEYFSETQRNKGNFPGRFSGRQFSNSRSEMNVSTLELGDSALYLCASSFSGRLPGELFFGEGSRLTVL.

This clone was counted ten times or more. This CDR3 reads CASSLSSGTSGTDTQYF. CDR3 nucleotide sequence: TGTGCCAGCAGCTTATCTTCTGGGACTAGCGGCACAGATACGCAGTATTTT. The chain has TRBV11-2 and TRBJ2-3; 10 nucleotides agree with TRBD2. V was pared by 2 bases and J by 1 base, with 6 bases of the junction left unmatched. The length of the CDR3 is 17 residues. Germline CDR1 and CDR2: SGHAT and FQNNGV.

The chain combines TRBV28 with TRBJ1-6; 7 positions agree with TRBD1. There are 15 residues in the CDR3. V shed 4 bases and J 7 bases; nucleotides not matched to a gene: 7. Germline V gene data show CDR1 as MDHEN and CDR2 as SYDVKM. In DNA form, the CDR3 reads TGTGCCAGCAGTTCGACGCAGGGGGGGAATTCACCCCTCCACTTT. Its protein product is CASSSTQGGNSPLHF.

This clone was observed a handful of times. The chain has TRBV19 and TRBJ2-3; TRBD1 is a possible D gene (5 bases). The V and J ends lost 7 bases and 8 bases respectively, with 13 bases between them. Germline CDR1 LNHDA, CDR2 SQIVND (reference sequence). This CDR3 region has 12 residues. CDR3 sequence reads: CASKDMGSTQYF. DNA for the CDR3: TGTGCCAGTAAGGACATGGGCAGTACGCAGTATTTT.

Worth noting for this clone: Its ends do not fully match the called genes, so a read error is possible. The chain carries TRBV20-1 and TRBJ2-2, with 7 bases fitting TRBD2. The germline V gene has CDR1 DFQATT and CDR2 SNEGSKA (reference sequence). The CDR3 has 15 residues. CDR3: CSASVSGRNTWDLFF. The CDR3 bases are TGCAGTGCTAGTGTTAGCGGGCGAAACACCTGGGATCTGTTTTTT.

This clone was seen many times. This rearrangement joins TRBV4-1 to TRBJ2-2; TRBD2 matches 7 bases. The CDR3 spans 17 residues. Germline-derived CDR1 and CDR2 are MGHRA and YSYEKL. V gave up 0 bases and J gave up 0 bases; unmatched junction bases: 4. The CDR3 loop reads CASSQEARGANTGELFF. The CDR3 DNA reads as TGCGCCAGCAGCCAAGAGGCACGGGGGGCGAACACCGGGGAGCTGTTTTTT.

V is TRBV20-1 and J is TRBJ1-2, with 9 bases lining up with TRBD1. Trimming cost V 2 bases and J 6 bases; bases outside gene matches: 10. From germline, CDR1 is DFQATT and CDR2 SNEGSKA (reference sequence). The CDR3 length is 15 residues. The CDR3 bases are TGCAGTGCTAGATTAACGACAGGGGGTGGGAATGGCTACACCTTC. Translating gives CSARLTTGGGNGYTF.

The table lists this clone with a few counts. This sequence joins TRBV12-3 or TRBV12-4 and TRBJ1-5, with a weak D call TRBD1 (5 bases). Trimming shortened V by 1 base and J by 5 bases, and 9 bases separated the two germline ends. The length of the CDR3 is 14 residues. The CDR3 region has the DNA TGTGCCAGCAGTTTAGGGGGGAGGTATCAGCCCCAGCATTTT. It encodes CASSLGGRYQPQHF.

By sample share, this clone is medium-sized. The rearrangement joins TRBV6-1 to TRBJ2-7; 9 bases match TRBD2. V lost 6 bases and J lost 7; bases outside the gene matches: 7. There are 13 residues in the CDR3. Germline assignment: CDR1 MNHNS and CDR2 SASEGT. CDR3 nucleotides: TGTGCCAGCAGCCTTAGCGGGAGAGGGGAGCAGTACTTC. Translated, it gives CASSLSGRGEQYF.

This clone is categorized as medium-sized. The chain has TRBV6-5 and TRBJ2-6, with D hard to call. V shed 2 bases and J shed 0 bases, with 5 bases lying between them. Looked up from germline, CDR1 is MNHEY and CDR2 is SVGAGI. This CDR3 is built from 15 residues. The CDR3 bases are TGTGCCAGCAGTTACCACATCTCTGGGGCCAACGTCCTGACTTTC. It translates to CASSYHISGANVLTF.

Many counts were recorded for this clone. The chain links TRBV12-3 or TRBV12-4 to TRBJ2-5, with 10 positions matching TRBD1. V lost 5 bases to trimming and J lost 3 bases; unmatched junction nucleotides: 6. The CDR3 has 15 amino acids. CDR3 protein: CASSRQGAKKETQYF. CDR3 coding DNA: TGTGCCAGCAGTCGACAGGGGGCTAAGAAAGAGACCCAGTACTTC.

V is TRBV27 and J is TRBJ2-3, with 7 bases that match TRBD2. The CDR3 has 13 amino acids. V lost 8 bases to trimming and J lost 4 bases; unmatched junction nucleotides: 6. CDR1 MNHEY and CDR2 SMNVEV come from the germline V gene (reference sequence). The CDR3 nucleotides are TGTGCCAGCTTTGCGGGAGCTTCAGATACGCAGTATTTT. Translated: CASFAGASDTQYF.